This T cell receptor (beta chain) derives from a study of CD8+CD57+ T cells in acquired aplastic anemia. Study in general: An average of around 3.5 ug of DNA was obtained from sorted CD4+ and CD8+ cells.

Genomic DNA, the template, was used for profiling of the TCR beta VDJ and CDR3. Using its own MiXCR run on the reads, TCRdb lists one record per CDR3 protein. The data hold roughly 500,000 distinct CDR3 sequences, with around 33% observed a single time. Patients chosen for sequencing had CD8+CD57+ cells that had expanded, as shown by flow cytometry. Findings of the study overall: In common between the patients and the controls were twenty-nine CD8+ CDR3 sequences. The CD8+ Simpson's diversity of patients and controls was not significantly different.

Many counts were recorded for this clonotype. Its antigen is currently unknown. The receptor comes from a human donor with aplastic anemia. The source material was sorted CD4+, CD8+, or CD8+CD57+ T cells (not recorded which) from PBMCs.

The CDR3 DNA sequence: TGCGCCAGCAGCACCCAGGACAGGGCGCCCCTCCACTTT. Translating gives CASSTQDRAPLHF. The chain uses TRBV5-1 and TRBJ1-6; TRBD1 aligns across 8 bases. Germline V gene sequence: CDR1 SGHRS, CDR2 YFSETQ. The CDR3 extends over 13 amino acids. The trim removed 4 bases at V and 13 bases at J, leaving 7 bases unmatched.